This T cell receptor (beta chain) appears in the sequencing data of a study of shared clonotypes between healthy human individuals. Findings of the study overall: When naive CD4 clonotypes were compared across a few donors, approximately 5% were shared.

This CDR3 is built from 16 residues. Germline values: CDR1 MNHNS, CDR2 SASEGT. Trimming removed 2 bases at V and 2 bases at J, with 14 bases between. Details on this clone: Its target is not known.

Terminally differentiated effector memory CD45RA+ cells were left out of the naive CD8 fraction, which was CD45RO-negative and positively selected for CCR7. The donors, all of them Caucasian adults, lived in Nashville, Tennessee. For every subset, genomic DNA was evenly distributed across several immunoSEQ plates. Assay used: immunoSEQ multiplex PCR; TCRdb lists only in-frame clones, some missing. This sample has around 1,900,000 clones, with around 93% found just once. This rearrangement joins TRBV6-1 to TRBJ2-3, with a weak D call TRBD2 (7 bases). This TCR derives from a man aged 18 to 29 in good health. Some clones in this sample may be carry-over from other donors' samples. The sequenced material came from naive CD8+ T cells from PBMCs. As DNA, the CDR3 is TGTGCCAGCAGTGAACAAGGCGGGGGCTACACAGATACGCAGTATTTT. Translated: CASSEQGGGYTDTQYF.